These 23 T cell receptor beta chains were sequenced from one sample in a study of immune evolution from preneoplasia to lung adenocarcinoma. The assay was immunoSEQ multiplex PCR, and TCRdb's table has in-frame clones only and misses some. The sample contains roughly 4,600 clones, approximately 80% of which appear only once. Sequencing was performed on FFPE adjacent normal lung tissue. The receptors stem from a donor aged 70 or over with lung adenocarcinoma.

The V gene is TRBV4-1, the J gene TRBJ2-1; D not certain. Germline lookup yields CDR1 MGHRA and CDR2 YSYEKL. This CDR3 is built from 15 residues. V was trimmed by 1 base and J by 5 bases, leaving 12 bases between them. CDR3 nucleotides: TGCGCCAGCAGCCAAGTCATACTATTCAACAATGAGCAGTTCTTC. It is translated as CASSQVILFNNEQFF.

The V call is TRBV10-3, the J call TRBJ2-7; D perhaps matches TRBD1 (6 bases). Germline V lookup: CDR1 ENHRY, CDR2 SYGVKD. The V end lost 3 bases, the J end lost 5 bases, and 17 bases lay between the germline ends. The CDR3 is made up of 15 amino acids. The CDR3 DNA reads TGTGCCATCAGTGACCTAAGAGAACAGGGTCACGAGCAGTACTTC. This encodes CAISDLREQGHEQYF.

The V gene is TRBV9, the J gene TRBJ2-7, with 9 bases matching TRBD1. This CDR3 spans 15 amino acids. The germline gives CDR1 SGDLS, CDR2 YYNGEE. Germline trimming cut 3 bases from V and 7 bases from J; bases unmatched to any gene: 11. For the CDR3, the DNA is TGTGCCAGCAGCGAGGGGACAGGGAACCGTCGGGAGCAGTACTTC. This codes for CASSEGTGNRREQYF.

The chain couples TRBV6-1 to TRBJ1-3; TRBD1 is a possible D gene (6 bases). Looked up from germline, CDR1 is MNHNS and CDR2 is SASEGT. V was pared by 8 bases and J by 4 bases, with 18 bases between. CDR3 length: 15 residues. The CDR3 region is CASVDRTKGGNTIYF. The CDR3 bases are TGTGCCAGCGTGGACAGAACCAAGGGGGGAAACACCATATATTTT.

In its sample, this clone was seen a few times. The rearrangement joins TRBV6-6 to TRBJ1-1; D gene uncertain. The CDR3 runs 12 residues. V was trimmed by 0 bases and J by 3 bases, leaving 2 bases between them. The germline V gene has CDR1 MNHNY and CDR2 SVGAGI (reference sequence). As DNA, the CDR3 is TGTGCCAGCAGTTACTCCGACACTGAAGCTTTCTTT. This translates into CASSYSDTEAFF.

The V call is TRBV10-3, the J call TRBJ2-1, with no clear D. The CDR3 contains 16 residues. V lost 0 bases and J lost 2, with 11 bases in between. Germline loops: CDR1 ENHRY, CDR2 SYGVKD. CDR3 nucleotides: TGTGCCATCAGTGAGTCTCGTTCCGTAACCTACAATGAGCAGTTCTTC. Translating it yields CAISESRSVTYNEQFF.

V is TRBV9 and J is TRBJ2-4; 8 positions agree with TRBD2. Per germline, CDR1 SGDLS and CDR2 YYNGEE. CDR3 length: 14 residues. The V gene end was trimmed by 9 bases and the J gene end by 2 bases; junction bases not matched to a gene: 7. The CDR3 loop is CATQSGSSKNIQYF. The CDR3 DNA reads as TGTGCCACCCAAAGCGGGAGCTCCAAAAACATTCAGTACTTC.

This clone occurred a few times. The J gene is TRBJ2-5, the V gene TRBV5-4, with D perhaps TRBD2 (6 bases). Deletions cut 4 bases from V and 5 bases from J, with 21 bases between. CDR1 and CDR2 from the germline V gene are SGHNT and YYREEE (reference sequence). The CDR3 loop spans 16 amino acids. CDR3 bases: TGTGCCAGCAGCCGTAAAGGGGTGGGAGGAGGTGAGACCCAGTACTTC. Translating it yields CASSRKGVGGGETQYF.

The chain recombines TRBV10-3 with TRBJ1-2, with 8 positions matching TRBD1. This CDR3 comprises 13 residues. The germline V gene has CDR1 ENHRY and CDR2 SYGVKD. V shed 7 bases and J 6 bases; nucleotides not matched to a gene: 7. The CDR3 region is CAITPGQADGYTF. CDR3 sequence (DNA): TGTGCCATCACCCCGGGACAGGCGGATGGCTACACCTTC.

V is TRBV11-2 and J is TRBJ2-3; D might be TRBD1 (6 bases). Trimming stripped 4 bases from V and 2 bases from J, with 13 bases between. Germline lookup yields CDR1 SGHAT and CDR2 FQNNGV. CDR3 length: 15 amino acids. CDR3: CASSYYHRVTDTQYF. The CDR3 DNA reads as TGTGCCAGCAGCTACTACCACAGGGTCACAGATACGCAGTATTTT.

This clone has just one count. This chain links TRBV9 with TRBJ2-1; D may correspond to TRBD1 or TRBD2 (5 bases each). This CDR3 region has 15 residues. The V end lost 0 bases, the J end lost 4 bases, and 11 bases lay between the germline ends. Looked up from germline, CDR1 is SGDLS and CDR2 is YYNGEE. The CDR3 nucleotides read TGTGCCAGCAGCGTAGAGGGACGGACATACAATGAGCAGTTCTTC. Its translation is CASSVEGRTYNEQFF.

The chain joins TRBV30 to TRBJ1-1; unclear D gene. The CDR3 has 13 amino acids. Germline V gene lookup returns CDR1 GTSNPN and CDR2 SVGIG (reference sequence). The germline V and J ends were trimmed by 2 bases and 2 bases, with 9 bases remaining between them. DNA of the CDR3: TGTGCCTGGAGTCACGATACCAACACTGAAGCTTTCTTT. Translation gives CAWSHDTNTEAFF.

This rearrangement joins TRBV5-4 to TRBJ2-7; 7 positions agree with TRBD2. This CDR3 is 14 amino acids long. J lost 2 bases, V lost 4 bases, and 6 bases had no gene match. The V gene's germline CDR1 is SGHNT and CDR2 YYREEE (reference sequence). For the CDR3, the DNA is TGTGCCAGCAGCCCCAGACTAGCAGCCTACGAGCAGTACTTC. Translation: CASSPRLAAYEQYF. Supplemented by reference TRBV5-4 and TRBJ2-7, the full variable domain reads ETGVTQSPTHLIKTRGQQVTLRCSSQSGHNTVSWYQQALGQGPQFIFQYYREEENGRGNFPPRFSGLQFPNYSSELNVNALELDDSALYLCASSPRLAAYEQYFGPGTRLTVT.

In its sample, this clone was seen once. The V and J genes are TRBV18 and TRBJ2-7, with 9 bases matching TRBD1. Germline V lookup: CDR1 KGHSH, CDR2 LQKENI. The ends lost 5 bases at V and 2 bases at J; junction bases unmatched: 4. CDR3 length: 14 residues. In nucleotides, the CDR3 is TGTGCCAGCTCAACAGGGGGCCTTCCCTACGAGCAGTACTTC. Translating gives CASSTGGLPYEQYF.

This chain links TRBV29-1 with TRBJ1-1, with 8 bases fitting TRBD1. Germline trimming cut 6 bases from V and 0 bases from J; bases unmatched to any gene: 3. This CDR3 spans 13 amino acids. The germline CDR1 and CDR2 sequences are SQVTM and ANQGSEA. The CDR3 region has the DNA TGCAGCGTGACAGGGGCCCTGAACACTGAAGCTTTCTTT. Amino acid sequence: CSVTGALNTEAFF. Based on the CDR3 plus reference TRBV29-1 and TRBJ1-1, the full variable domain is SAVISQKPSRDICQRGTSLTIQCQVDSQVTMMFWYRQQPGQSLTLIATANQGSEATYESGFVIDKFPISRPNLTFSTLTVSNMSPEDSSIYLCSVTGALNTEAFFGQGTRLTVV.

The chain couples TRBV7-2 to TRBJ1-1; 7 bases fit TRBD1. Germline values: CDR1 SGHTA, CDR2 FQGNSA. CDR3 length: 14 amino acids. V dropped 4 bases and J dropped 1; count of bases not matched to a gene: 3. CDR3 in DNA: TGTGCCAGCAGCTCGGACAGGAGGAACACTGAAGCTTTCTTT. Translated: CASSSDRRNTEAFF.

This clone was detected only a few times. The chain is built from TRBV7-9 and TRBJ1-5; D is perhaps TRBD1 (5 bases). The germline CDR1 and CDR2 sequences are SEHNR and FQNEAQ (reference sequence). Trimming took off 0 bases at V and 2 bases at J, with 11 bases between the two ends. This CDR3 is built from 16 residues. The CDR3 sequence is CASSLAGVRGNQPQHF. The CDR3 DNA reads TGTGCCAGCAGCTTAGCGGGGGTACGTGGCAATCAGCCCCAGCATTTT.

The CDR3 here is CAWRLAGGLNEQFF. Here the CDR3 DNA reads TGTGCCTGGAGACTAGCGGGAGGACTCAATGAGCAGTTCTTC. This rearrangement joins TRBV30 to TRBJ2-1; TRBD2 matches 12 bases. Losses at the gene ends were 3 bases for V and 6 bases for J; bases not matched to a gene: 3. Germline assignment: CDR1 GTSNPN and CDR2 SVGIG (reference sequence). This CDR3 is 14 amino acids long.

The chain joins TRBV7-9 to TRBJ2-3; 7 bases align to TRBD1. Unmatched junction bases numbered 11, after V lost 6 bases and J lost 2 bases. The CDR3 spans 16 residues. The germline V gene encodes CDR1 SEHNR and CDR2 FQNEAQ (reference sequence). Here the CDR3 DNA reads TGTGCCAGCAGAGGGGGCCGGGACAGATACACAGATACGCAGTATTTT. Its translation is CASRGGRDRYTDTQYF.

This chain's CDR3 is CASSHLRGGWTDTQYF. CDR3 bases: TGTGCCAGCAGCCACCTGCGGGGCGGGTGGACAGATACGCAGTATTTT. The chain uses TRBV14 and TRBJ2-3, with D perhaps matching TRBD2 (6 bases). CDR1 and CDR2 from the germline V gene are SGHDN and FVKESK. V lost 3 bases and J lost 3, with 16 bases in between. The CDR3 totals 16 residues.

The chain employs TRBV29-1 and TRBJ1-1; 7 bases are a match to TRBD1. The CDR3 sequence is 12 residues long. Trimming cost V 3 bases and J 4 bases; bases outside gene matches: 2. CDR1 is SQVTM, CDR2 ANQGSEA, per germline. CDR3 protein: CSVDPGGTEAFF. CDR3 in DNA: TGCAGCGTTGACCCAGGGGGCACTGAAGCTTTCTTT.

This sequence joins TRBV2 and TRBJ2-2; 7 bases match TRBD1. Germline V lookup: CDR1 SNHLY, CDR2 FYNNEI. The ends lost 9 bases at V and 4 bases at J; junction bases unmatched: 8. The CDR3 is 14 residues long. CDR3 in amino acids: CARTDRVGTGELFF. The DNA of the CDR3 is TGTGCCAGAACCGACAGGGTTGGCACCGGGGAGCTGTTTTTT.

The V call is TRBV6-4, the J call TRBJ1-5; no definite D call. CDR3 length: 13 residues. Germline assignment: CDR1 MRHNA and CDR2 SNTAGT. The V end lost 7 bases, the J end lost 2 bases, and 9 bases lay between the germline ends. In DNA, the CDR3 is TGTGCCAGCACCAGACCCTGCAATCAGCCCCAGCATTTT. Encoded protein: CASTRPCNQPQHF.